A selection of T cell receptor beta chains follows, all from one sample in a study of blood T cell repertoires in COVID-19. Here immunoSEQ multiplex PCR was the method, and the copy in TCRdb shows in-frame clones only, minus some. The sample has about 270,000 clones, about 83% seen once. Source material: peripheral blood. The receptors derive from a woman of 80 years or more with COVID-19, enrolled during active disease. Each CDR3 is given with its conserved first and last residue. D genes are given only for firm matches. Expanded clones are given a class, and other clones once, few, many or no size at all.

j_call	v_call	cdr3_length	d_call	clone_size	cdr3_aa	cdr3_nt
TRBJ2-7	TRBV5-1	16	-	-	CASSLGLGRGTYEQYF	TGCGCCAGCAGCTTGGGTTTGGGCCGGGGGACCTACGAGCAGTACTTC
TRBJ1-5	TRBV5-6	16	TRBD1	-	CASSSRQGRYNQPQHF	TGTGCCAGCAGCTCTAGACAGGGTCGTTACAATCAGCCCCAGCATTTT
TRBJ1-2	TRBV6-5	14	-	-	CASSYSREKYGYTF	TGTGCCAGCAGTTACTCGAGGGAGAAGTATGGCTACACCTTC
TRBJ2-7	TRBV11-2	14	-	few	CASSLGQGKYEQYF	TGTGCCAGCAGCTTAGGGCAGGGTAAATACGAGCAGTACTTC
TRBJ1-4	TRBV6-6	17	-	-	CASSLLGGAQANEKLFF	TGTGCCAGCAGTCTCCTTGGGGGCGCCCAGGCTAATGAAAAACTGTTTTTT
TRBJ1-4	TRBV6-5	13	TRBD1	-	CASRGTGAEKLFF	TGTGCCAGCAGGGGGACAGGGGCTGAAAAACTGTTTTTT
TRBJ1-2	TRBV28	17	TRBD1	-	CASSPGGGTGVRYGYTF	TGTGCCAGCAGTCCAGGGGGGGGGACAGGGGTCAGGTATGGCTACACCTTC
TRBJ2-1	TRBV2	14	-	-	CASNLRGAGNEQFF	TGTGCCAGCAACCTCCGGGGGGCGGGTAATGAGCAGTTCTTC
TRBJ1-1	TRBV3-1/TRBV3-2	16	-	-	CASSRSVNTGAHEAFF	TGTGCCAGCAGCCGCTCGGTTAACACAGGAGCCCATGAAGCTTTCTTT
TRBJ1-4	TRBV6-5	15	-	-	CASSYGGRTDEKLFF	TGTGCCAGCAGTTACGGGGGGAGGACGGATGAAAAACTGTTTTTT
TRBJ2-7	TRBV20-1	11	TRBD1	-	CSATPGGEQYF	TGCAGTGCAACTCCAGGGGGCGAGCAGTACTTC
TRBJ1-1	TRBV5-1	15	-	-	CASSVSARRNTEAFF	TGCGCCAGCAGCGTGTCGGCACGGAGGAACACTGAAGCTTTCTTT
TRBJ1-3	TRBV5-4	16	TRBD1	-	CASSLKKQGSGNTIYF	TGTGCCAGCAGCCTAAAAAAACAGGGGTCTGGAAACACCATATATTTT
TRBJ1-5	TRBV2	15	-	-	CASREQVGGNQPQHF	TGTGCCAGCAGGGAACAGGTCGGGGGCAATCAGCCCCAGCATTTT
TRBJ1-2	TRBV5-4	13	-	-	CASSFSGLDGYTF	TGTGCCAGCAGCTTCTCAGGGTTGGATGGCTACACCTTC
TRBJ1-4	TRBV16	14	TRBD1	-	CASSQSQGDEKLFF	TGTGCCAGCAGCCAATCACAGGGGGATGAAAAACTGTTTTTT
TRBJ1-1	TRBV19	14	TRBD1	-	CASSLTGTGAEAFF	TGTGCCAGTAGTCTGACCGGGACAGGGGCTGAAGCTTTCTTT
TRBJ1-2	TRBV7-9	14	-	-	CASSLLQAPGGYTF	TGTGCCAGCAGCTTACTACAGGCCCCAGGTGGCTACACCTTC
TRBJ1-1	TRBV6-1	16	-	few	CASSEGWGRGDTEAFF	TGTGCCAGCAGTGAGGGTTGGGGCAGGGGAGACACTGAAGCTTTCTTT
TRBJ1-6	TRBV10-3	16	-	-	CAISPLGNTNNSPLHF	TGTGCCATCAGCCCCCTCGGGAATACAAATAATTCACCCCTCCACTTT
TRBJ2-3	TRBV3-1/TRBV3-2	16	TRBD2	-	CASSLLAGDVTDTQYF	TGTGCCAGCAGCCTCTTAGCGGGGGATGTTACAGATACGCAGTATTTT
TRBJ2-1	TRBV6-4	15	TRBD2	-	CASSEGGVGDNEQFF	TGTGCCAGCAGTGAGGGGGGGGTGGGAGACAATGAGCAGTTCTTC
TRBJ1-5	TRBV5-1	15	-	-	CASTLSGDNNQPQHF	TGCGCCAGCACCCTTTCCGGGGACAACAATCAGCCCCAGCATTTT
TRBJ2-3	TRBV7-3	15	-	-	CASSSSVGDTDTQYF	TGTGCCAGCAGCTCGTCGGTAGGGGACACAGATACGCAGTATTTT
TRBJ2-3	TRBV18	17	-	-	CASSPPRRGLGSDTQYF	TGTGCCAGCTCACCACCGAGGAGGGGGCTAGGTTCAGATACGCAGTATTTT
TRBJ2-1	TRBV7-9	16	TRBD1	-	CASSLGSGQGDNEQFF	TGTGCCAGCAGCTTAGGGAGTGGACAGGGAGACAATGAGCAGTTCTTC
TRBJ1-5	TRBV28	16	-	few	CASSLGEGRDNQPQHF	TGTGCCAGCAGTTTAGGGGAGGGTAGGGACAATCAGCCCCAGCATTTT
TRBJ1-1	TRBV5-6	14	TRBD1	-	CASSTGTGAAGAFF	TGTGCCAGCAGCACTGGGACAGGGGCCGCCGGGGCTTTCTTT
TRBJ2-5	TRBV7-2	16	TRBD2	few	CASSPRTSGIQETQYF	TGTGCCAGCAGCCCTAGGACTAGCGGGATACAAGAGACCCAGTACTTC
TRBJ2-7	TRBV5-1	16	TRBD1	-	CASSLGDRGRRWEQYF	TGCGCCAGCAGCTTAGGGGACAGGGGGCGCCGGTGGGAGCAGTACTTC
TRBJ1-2	TRBV29-1	16	-	-	CSVDSDPGESGYGYTF	TGCAGCGTTGATTCCGACCCGGGGGAGTCGGGCTATGGCTACACCTTC
TRBJ1-5	TRBV20-1	15	TRBD1	-	CSASPGQGAYQPQHF	TGCAGTGCTAGTCCCGGACAGGGGGCTTATCAGCCCCAGCATTTT
TRBJ1-1	TRBV7-9	13	-	-	CASSSYRQSEAFF	TGTGCCAGCAGCTCCTACCGACAGAGTGAAGCTTTCTTT
TRBJ2-3	TRBV4-1	16	TRBD2	-	CASSQEVSGGTDTQYF	TGCGCCAGCAGCCAAGAGGTTAGCGGGGGCACAGATACGCAGTATTTT
TRBJ1-5	TRBV4-2	15	TRBD1	-	CASSLRTGQNQPQHF	TGTGCCAGCAGCCTGAGGACAGGGCAGAATCAGCCCCAGCATTTT
TRBJ2-5	TRBV5-1	18	TRBD2	-	CASRNLPHSGGAGETQYF	TGCGCCAGCAGAAACCTCCCCCACTCCGGGGGGGCCGGGGAGACCCAGTACTTC
TRBJ1-1	TRBV5-5	12	-	-	CASSPYTGVAFF	TGTGCCAGCAGCCCATATACGGGGGTCGCTTTCTTT
TRBJ1-6	TRBV18	14	-	-	CASSPSGVNSPLHF	TGTGCCAGCTCACCCTCAGGGGTTAATTCACCCCTCCACTTT
TRBJ2-5	TRBV28	12	-	-	CASSLLKETQYF	TGTGCCAGCAGTTTATTAAAAGAGACCCAGTACTTC
TRBJ2-1	TRBV4-1	16	TRBD1	-	CASSQGKDRVGDEQFF	TGCGCCAGCAGCCAAGGAAAGGACAGGGTGGGAGATGAGCAGTTCTTC
TRBJ1-1	TRBV7-8	15	TRBD1	-	CASATHPGQGTEAFF	TGTGCCAGCGCGACACATCCGGGACAGGGCACTGAAGCTTTCTTT
TRBJ2-3	TRBV20-1	16	TRBD1	-	CSATDPTGDGTDTQYF	TGCAGTGCTACTGACCCGACAGGGGACGGCACAGATACGCAGTATTTT
TRBJ1-1	TRBV29-1	12	-	few	CSVLQGNTEAFF	TGCAGCGTCCTACAGGGAAATACTGAAGCTTTCTTT
TRBJ1-1	TRBV3-1/TRBV3-2	12	-	-	CASSHRNTEAFF	TGTGCCAGCAGCCATCGGAACACTGAAGCTTTCTTT
TRBJ1-2	TRBV3-1/TRBV3-2	14	-	-	CASSYSGTHYGYTF	TGTGCCAGCAGCTACTCCGGGACACATTATGGCTACACCTTC
TRBJ2-3	TRBV14	17	-	-	CASSQVLRPLGTDTQYF	TGTGCCAGCAGCCAAGTCCTCCGCCCCTTAGGCACAGATACGCAGTATTTT
TRBJ1-6	TRBV12-5	13	-	-	CASGPTLNSPLHF	TGTGCTAGTGGTCCGACTCTTAATTCACCCCTCCACTTT
TRBJ2-7	TRBV3-1/TRBV3-2	15	TRBD2	once	CASSPLLAGPYEQYF	TGTGCCAGCAGCCCGCTACTAGCGGGGCCCTACGAGCAGTACTTC
TRBJ1-2	TRBV3-1/TRBV3-2	14	-	-	CASSQRVANYGYTF	TGTGCCAGCAGCCAACGGGTAGCTAACTATGGCTACACCTTC
TRBJ1-2	TRBV6-1	14	-	-	CASSETGSTYGYTF	TGTGCCAGCAGTGAGACAGGCTCGACCTATGGCTACACCTTC
TRBJ1-1	TRBV28	17	-	-	CASLSGAGRGTHWEAFF	TGTGCCAGCCTCTCAGGCGCGGGGCGGGGTACGCACTGGGAAGCTTTCTTT
TRBJ1-2	TRBV2	15	TRBD1	-	CASSETAGGSGGYTF	TGTGCCAGCAGTGAAACGGCAGGGGGGTCGGGTGGCTACACCTTC
TRBJ2-7	TRBV5-1	15	-	-	CASSFTGGKIYEQYF	TGCGCCAGCAGCTTTACGGGGGGCAAAATTTACGAGCAGTACTTC
TRBJ2-1	TRBV4-2	13	TRBD1	-	CATQGQGYNEQFF	TGTGCCACCCAGGGACAGGGGTACAATGAGCAGTTCTTC